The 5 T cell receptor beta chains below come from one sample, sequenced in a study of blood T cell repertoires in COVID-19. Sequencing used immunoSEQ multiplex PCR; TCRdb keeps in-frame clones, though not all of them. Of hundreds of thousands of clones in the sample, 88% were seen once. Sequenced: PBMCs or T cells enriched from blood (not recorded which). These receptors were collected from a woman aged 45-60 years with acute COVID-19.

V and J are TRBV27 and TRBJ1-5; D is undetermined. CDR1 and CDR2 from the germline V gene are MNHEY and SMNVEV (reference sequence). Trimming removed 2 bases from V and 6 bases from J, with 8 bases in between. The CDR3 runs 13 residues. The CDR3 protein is CASSLGTGQPQHF. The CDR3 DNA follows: TGTGCCAGCAGTTTAGGTACGGGTCAGCCCCAGCATTTT.

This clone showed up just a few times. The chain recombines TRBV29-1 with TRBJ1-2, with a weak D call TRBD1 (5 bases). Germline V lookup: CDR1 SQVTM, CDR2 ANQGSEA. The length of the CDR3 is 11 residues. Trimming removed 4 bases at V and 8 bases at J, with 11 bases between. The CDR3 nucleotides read TGCAGCGTTGTAGGGGCTGAAGGCTACACCTTC. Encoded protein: CSVVGAEGYTF.

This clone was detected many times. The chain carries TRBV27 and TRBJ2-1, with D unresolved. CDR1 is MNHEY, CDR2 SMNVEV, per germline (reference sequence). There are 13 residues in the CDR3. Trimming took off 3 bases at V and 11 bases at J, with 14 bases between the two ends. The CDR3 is CASSLISHHKQFF. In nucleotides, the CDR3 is TGTGCCAGCAGTTTGATTAGCCATCATAAGCAGTTCTTC.

For the CDR3, the DNA is TGTGCCAGCAGTCCGAGGGACTCGCCAAGACAGACCCAGTACTTC. Protein: CASSPRDSPRQTQYF. This chain links TRBV27 with TRBJ2-5, with a weak D call TRBD2 (6 bases). Trimming took off 5 bases at V and 6 bases at J, with 19 bases between the two ends. Germline V gives CDR1 MNHEY, CDR2 SMNVEV (reference sequence). This CDR3 region has 15 residues.

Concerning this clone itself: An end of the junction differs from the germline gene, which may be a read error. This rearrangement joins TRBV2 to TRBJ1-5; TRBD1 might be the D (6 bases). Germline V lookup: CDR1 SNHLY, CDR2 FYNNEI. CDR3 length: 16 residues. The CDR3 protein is CASSEANRVGKQPQHF. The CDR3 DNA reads TGTGCCAGCAGTGAAGCGAACAGGGTGGGCAAACAGCCCCAGCATTTT. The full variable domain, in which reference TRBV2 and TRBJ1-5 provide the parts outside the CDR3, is EPEVTQTPSHQVTQMGQEVILRCVPISNHLYFYWYRQILGQKVEFLVSFYNNEISEKSEIFDDQFSVERPDGSNFTLKIRSTKLEDSAMYFCASSEANRVGKQPQHFGDGTRLSIL.